Below are 11 T cell receptor beta chains sequenced from a single sample in a study of blood T cell repertoires in COVID-19. Here immunoSEQ multiplex PCR was the method, and the copy in TCRdb shows in-frame clones only, minus some. The sample has approximately 440,000 clones, around 91% seen once; the top ten hold more than 0.55%. The sample consisted of PBMCs or T cells enriched from blood (not recorded which). The receptors derive from a man aged 18 to 29 who had recovered from COVID-19.

The chain combines TRBV18 with TRBJ1-1; TRBD1 might be the D (6 bases). The germline gives CDR1 KGHSH, CDR2 LQKENI. Trimming cost V 0 bases and J 4 bases, with 15 bases left between them. This CDR3 is 16 amino acids long. CDR3 sequence reads: CASSPPETGYVTEAFF. CDR3 bases: TGTGCCAGCTCACCACCCGAGACAGGTTATGTCACTGAAGCTTTCTTT.

Here the CDR3 DNA reads TGTGCCAGCAGCCTAAGACTAGCGAATGAGCAGTTCTTC. This translates into CASSLRLANEQFF. The chain employs TRBV9 and TRBJ2-1; TRBD2 matches 8 bases. Losses at the gene ends were 4 bases for V and 7 bases for J; bases not matched to a gene: 4. The V gene's germline CDR1 is SGDLS and CDR2 YYNGEE. The CDR3 sequence is 13 residues long. The full variable domain, in which reference TRBV9 and TRBJ2-1 provide the parts outside the CDR3, is DSGVTQTPKHLITATGQRVTLRCSPRSGDLSVYWYQQSLDQGLQFLIQYYNGEERAKGNILERFSAQQFPDLHSELNLSSLELGDSALYFCASSLRLANEQFFGPGTRLTVL.

CDR3 region: CAAGETNNEQFF. CDR3 coding DNA: TGTGCCGCGGGGGAGACGAACAATGAGCAGTTCTTC. The chain links TRBV10-3 to TRBJ2-1; TRBD2 aligns across 7 bases. This CDR3 region has 12 residues. V lost 11 bases, J lost 5 bases, and 6 bases stayed unmatched. CDR1 and CDR2 from the germline V gene are ENHRY and SYGVKD.

The rearrangement joins TRBV27 to TRBJ2-7; D remains ambiguous. This CDR3 contains 15 residues. With 0 bases removed from V and 5 bases from J, the gap between germline ends came to 14 bases. Germline CDR1 and CDR2: MNHEY and SMNVEV (reference sequence). The CDR3: CASSLSALSEHEQYF. The CDR3 DNA is TGTGCCAGCAGTTTATCAGCGCTCAGCGAACACGAGCAGTACTTC.

This chain uses TRBV19 with TRBJ1-5; D unclear. V was clipped by 5 bases and J by 2 bases, with 10 bases between them. Germline V gene lookup returns CDR1 LNHDA and CDR2 SQIVND (reference sequence). The CDR3 totals 14 residues. In DNA form, the CDR3 reads TGTGCCAGTAGTTGGGAGGGAGGCAATCAGCCCCAGCATTTT. Amino acids: CASSWEGGNQPQHF.

In its sample, this clone was seen a few times. The chain couples TRBV7-8 to TRBJ2-7; D perhaps matches TRBD1 (6 bases). The CDR3 has 15 amino acids. V lost 5 bases and J lost 3, with 17 bases in between. CDR1 SGHVS and CDR2 FQNEAQ come from the germline V gene. The CDR3 reads CASSPGQSRSYEQYF. The CDR3 nucleotides read TGTGCCAGCAGCCCAGGACAGAGCCGAAGCTACGAGCAGTACTTC.

The chain combines TRBV11-3 with TRBJ1-1; no clear D. The CDR3 runs 11 residues. V was clipped by 11 bases and J by 1 base, with 8 bases between them. Per the germline V gene, CDR1 is SGHNT and CDR2 is YENEEA. This chain's CDR3 is CASRGNTEAFF. CDR3 bases: TGTGCCTCACGAGGGAACACTGAAGCTTTCTTT.

This chain links TRBV5-1 with TRBJ2-2; D might be TRBD2 (6 bases). The CDR3 extends over 14 amino acids. Germline lookup yields CDR1 SGHRS and CDR2 YFSETQ. The V end lost 0 bases, the J end lost 4 bases, and 7 bases lay between the germline ends. CDR3 sequence reads: CASSLDGGTGELFF. In nucleotides, the CDR3 is TGCGCCAGCAGCTTGGACGGGGGCACCGGGGAGCTGTTTTTT.

CDR3 region: CASGLYLGGLAGVEQFF. The CDR3 DNA sequence: TGTGCTAGTGGTTTGTATCTAGGCGGACTAGCGGGAGTTGAGCAGTTCTTC. This chain connects TRBV12-5 to TRBJ2-1, with TRBD2 identical over 13 bases. This CDR3 region has 17 residues. Trimming at V came to 2 bases and at J to 9 bases, leaving 10 bases not matched to a gene. Germline-derived CDR1 and CDR2 are LGHNT and FRNRAP.

This clone was seen just once. The J gene is TRBJ1-2, the V gene TRBV9; D remains unclear. V shed 0 bases and J shed 4 bases, with 13 bases lying between them. CDR3 length: 15 amino acids. The V gene's germline CDR1 is SGDLS and CDR2 YYNGEE. The DNA for the CDR3 is TGTGCCAGCAGCGTAGTTGTGGCCGCTCCCTATGGCTACACCTTC. It is translated as CASSVVVAAPYGYTF.

The J gene is TRBJ2-3, the V gene TRBV5-5, with D unresolved. This CDR3 region has 14 residues. V dropped 0 bases and J dropped 5 bases, with 10 bases sitting between them. Germline V gene sequence: CDR1 SGHKS, CDR2 YYEKEE (reference sequence). Written as DNA, the CDR3 is TGTGCCAGCAGCTTGGTAGCCTTGCAAGATACGCAGTATTTT. It yields the protein CASSLVALQDTQYF. The whole variable domain, remainder taken from reference TRBV5-5 and TRBJ2-3, is DAGVTQSPTHLIKTRGQQVTLRCSPISGHKSVSWYQQVLGQGPQFIFQYYEKEERGRGNFPDRFSARQFPNYSSELNVNALLLGDSALYLCASSLVALQDTQYFGPGTRLTVL.